Following are 21 T cell receptor beta chains from one sample sequenced in a study of T cells in Graves' hyperthyroidism and ophthalmopathy. Amplification yielded TCR beta CDR3 regions, with RNA transcripts as the source. The TCR CDR3 was amplified in a first-round RT-PCR using the HTBI primer set. TCRdb ran MiXCR on the multiplex PCR reads and lists one entry per CDR3 protein. This table holds a few hundred thousand distinct CDR3 sequences, approximately 44% found once. The sample comprised peripheral blood or thyroid tissue (not recorded which). Receptors were obtained from an adult woman with Graves' disease, either hyperthyroidism or ophthalmopathy (not recorded which).

This clonotype was detected ten times or more. The chain is built from TRBV10-3 and TRBJ1-1; maybe TRBD1 (6 bases). Germline CDR1 ENHRY, CDR2 SYGVKD. V lost 6 bases and J lost 5, with 16 bases in between. CDR3 length: 14 residues. CDR3 sequence: CAISLQGGETEAFF. In DNA, the CDR3 is TGTGCCATCAGCCTACAGGGCGGGGAGACTGAAGCTTTCTTT.

This clonotype was detected only a few times. V usage is TRBV9 and J usage is TRBJ1-4, with D uncertain. The CDR3 contains 16 residues. V was shortened by 3 bases and J by 5 bases, with 17 bases between the two germline ends. Germline values: CDR1 SGDLS, CDR2 YYNGEE. CDR3 residues: CASSAGRNTQNEKLFF. The CDR3 DNA reads TGTGCCAGCAGCGCCGGGAGGAACACTCAAAATGAAAAACTGTTTTTT.

The genes are TRBV25-1 and TRBJ2-5; D remains ambiguous. CDR1 is MGHDK and CDR2 is SYGVNS in the germline V gene. This CDR3 region has 13 residues. The ends were cut back, 1 base at V and 2 bases at J, with 5 bases in the middle. The CDR3 loop is CASSESPQETQYF. CDR3 sequence (DNA): TGTGCCAGCAGTGAATCCCCACAAGAGACCCAGTACTTC.

This clonotype has more than one count but fewer than ten. The chain employs TRBV7-9 and TRBJ2-1; no reliable D call. CDR1 is SEHNR, CDR2 FQNEAQ, per germline (reference sequence). The CDR3 runs to 14 residues. Trimming cost V 1 base and J 7 bases, with 11 bases left between them. In DNA form, the CDR3 reads TGTGCCAGCAGCTTAGGCGGCATACGGAATGAGCAGTTCTTC. This encodes CASSLGGIRNEQFF.

The J gene is TRBJ2-1, the V gene TRBV19, with D unresolved. Germline V gene lookup returns CDR1 LNHDA and CDR2 SQIVND (reference sequence). The V gene lost 3 bases and the J gene lost 3 bases, with 0 bases spanning the gap. This CDR3 comprises 11 residues. For the CDR3, the DNA is TGTGCCAGTAGTATCTACAATGAGCAGTTCTTC. This encodes CASSIYNEQFF.

This clonotype was seen repeatedly, ten times or more. The genes are TRBV29-1 and TRBJ1-2, with 8 positions matching TRBD1. V shed 5 bases and J 7 bases; nucleotides not matched to a gene: 12. The CDR3 has 14 residues. Germline V CDR1 and CDR2: SQVTM, ANQGSEA. CDR3 protein: CSVRRQGLQAGYTF. The CDR3 DNA is TGCAGCGTTCGTCGACAGGGGTTGCAAGCTGGCTACACCTTC.

The chain couples TRBV5-1 to TRBJ1-5, with 7 bases fitting TRBD1. This CDR3 spans 15 amino acids. V trimming: 6 bases; J trimming: 11 bases; junction bases outside the gene matches: 17. Germline CDR1 reads SGHRS; CDR2 reads YFSETQ. The CDR3 DNA follows: TGCGCCAGCAACGGCGGAGGGGGCGTCCAGGAGACCCAGCATTTT. This codes for CASNGGGGVQETQHF.

The DNA for the CDR3 is TGTGCCACCAGCCCGAGAAATCAGCCCCAGCATTTT. This gives the protein CATSPRNQPQHF. J is TRBJ1-5 and V is TRBV15; no firm D call. V was shortened by 5 bases and J by 4 bases, with 6 bases between the two germline ends. CDR1 is LNHNV and CDR2 is YYDKDF in the germline V gene (reference sequence). CDR3 length equals 12 residues.

The V and J genes are TRBV7-9 and TRBJ1-1, with D maybe TRBD1 (6 bases). Germline-derived CDR1 and CDR2 are SEHNR and FQNEAQ (reference sequence). The CDR3 totals 14 residues. V dropped 5 bases and J dropped 4 bases, with 14 bases sitting between them. The DNA for the CDR3 is TGTGCCAGCAGCCCGCTGACAGGTACCACTGAAGCTTTCTTT. Translation: CASSPLTGTTEAFF.

Here the CDR3 reads CASSGDSKETQYF. For the CDR3, the DNA is TGTGCCAGCAGCGGGGACTCCAAGGAGACCCAGTACTTC. The rearrangement joins TRBV9 to TRBJ2-5, with a tentative D call TRBD2 (6 bases). Germline assignment: CDR1 SGDLS and CDR2 YYNGEE. The CDR3 is made up of 13 amino acids. V lost 3 bases and J 5 bases, leaving 11 bases between the germline ends.

The sample holds many counts of this clonotype. The chain combines TRBV7-8 with TRBJ2-7; D is ambiguous. The germline V gene has CDR1 SGHVS and CDR2 FQNEAQ. The ends were cut back, 0 bases at V and 6 bases at J, with 12 bases in the middle. The CDR3 length is 14 residues. The CDR3: CASSLALYGREQYF. The CDR3 region has the DNA TGTGCCAGCAGCTTAGCGCTTTATGGCCGCGAGCAGTACTTC.

This clonotype was counted a single time. In DNA form, the CDR3 reads TGTGCCAGCAGCGCCTCGGGCCATCCAAATTGGAGAGAGCAGTACTTC. Amino acid sequence: CASSASGHPNWREQYF. The rearrangement uses TRBV3-1 and TRBJ2-7; D unclear. The CDR3 has 16 amino acids. V was pared by 5 bases and J by 7 bases, with 24 bases between. The germline CDR1 and CDR2 sequences are LGHDT and YNNKEL (reference sequence).

This chain uses TRBV9 with TRBJ2-5; a possible D gene is TRBD1 (7 bases). Looked up from germline, CDR1 is SGDLS and CDR2 is YYNGEE. V lost 0 bases, J lost 7 bases, and 10 bases lay in between. The CDR3 has 13 residues. CDR3 coding DNA: TGTGCCAGCAGCGTAGCCCAGGGGGGGACCCAGTACTTC. Protein product: CASSVAQGGTQYF.

The rearrangement links TRBV29-1 to TRBJ2-5; possibly TRBD2 for D (5 bases). The V end lost 4 bases, the J end lost 0 bases, and 6 bases lay between the germline ends. The germline V gene has CDR1 SQVTM and CDR2 ANQGSEA. This CDR3 is 12 amino acids long. The CDR3 DNA is TGCAGCGTTGCCGGGAACCAAGAGACCCAGTACTTC. This encodes CSVAGNQETQYF.

This clonotype was picked up many times. CDR3 loop: CASSSIAVDEQYF. CDR3 nucleotides: TGCGCCAGCAGCTCTATAGCGGTCGACGAGCAGTACTTC. This chain connects TRBV5-1 to TRBJ2-7, with D maybe TRBD2 (6 bases). This CDR3 spans 13 amino acids. Trimming took off 3 bases at V and 5 bases at J, with 12 bases between the two ends. In germline, CDR1 is SGHRS, CDR2 YFSETQ.

In regard to this clonotype: At one end the junction does not follow the germline gene, possibly because of a read error. The chain recombines TRBV10-3 with TRBJ2-7; no clear D. Germline loops: CDR1 ENHRY, CDR2 SYGVKD. The CDR3 spans 10 residues. CDR3 region: CAISGYEQHF. CDR3 in DNA: TGTGCCATCAGTGGCTACGAGCAGCACTTC.

A remark on this clonotype: The conserved phenylalanine or tryptophan is not found at the CDR3 terminus, so this likely reflects a read error. The DNA is left out, because the CDR3 cannot be placed on it with certainty; the CDR3 is given as TCRdb lists it. This rearrangement joins TRBV5-1 to TRBJ1-2; TRBD1, the D gene given by the table, was not confirmed from the DNA. The CDR3 extends over 11 residues, inclusive of both ends. Germline V gene lookup returns CDR1 SGHRS and CDR2 YFSETQ. CDR3 in amino acids: CASGQQGAIHL.

This clonotype was observed at least ten times. The CDR3 DNA sequence: TGCGCCAGCTCCCGGCGCGGAACGTACCAAGAGACCCAGTACTTC. Translating it yields CASSRRGTYQETQYF. The V and J genes are TRBV4-1 and TRBJ2-5; no clear D gene. The CDR3 covers 15 residues. The germline V and J ends were trimmed by 8 bases and 0 bases, with 16 bases remaining between them. CDR1 is MGHRA, CDR2 YSYEKL, per germline.

The V and J genes are TRBV7-2 and TRBJ2-5; TRBD1 matches 8 bases. Germline V lookup: CDR1 SGHTA, CDR2 FQGNSA. There are 13 residues in the CDR3. The V segment lost 10 bases and the J segment 2 bases; nucleotides outside the gene matches: 6. Here the CDR3 DNA reads TGTGCCACCCGGACAGGGCTACAAGAGACCCAGTACTTC. Translated, it gives CATRTGLQETQYF.

This clonotype has at least ten counts. The V and J genes are TRBV5-6 and TRBJ1-6; D is possibly TRBD1 (6 bases). V lost 5 bases, J lost 8 bases, and 17 bases lay in between. Germline V CDR1 and CDR2: SGHDT, YYEEEE. The CDR3 is 15 residues long. The CDR3 here is CASSRRTVVDSPLHF. In DNA, the CDR3 is TGTGCCAGCAGTCGGCGGACAGTTGTGGATTCACCCCTCCACTTT.

Only a few counts were recorded for this clonotype. The chain recombines TRBV7-9 with TRBJ2-5; D may be TRBD1 (6 bases). V lost 5 bases and J lost 3, with 22 bases in between. The germline V gene encodes CDR1 SEHNR and CDR2 FQNEAQ (reference sequence). The CDR3 runs 17 residues. CDR3 DNA: TGTGCCAGCAGCCCAAGGAGAGGGGGAGTCCCTAAAGAGACCCAGTACTTC. It encodes CASSPRRGGVPKETQYF.